This entry concerns a single TCR beta chain. The entry originates in a study of shared T cell receptors in the human thymus. This CDR3 contains 15 residues. The trim removed 4 bases at V and 3 bases at J, leaving 7 bases unmatched. Germline V CDR1 and CDR2: SGDLS, YYNGEE. The data were produced by immunoSEQ multiplex PCR, yet TCRdb's version contains in-frame clones alone and is incomplete. The repertoire consists of about 540,000 clones, with approximately 80% occurring once and the leading ten covering more than 0.01%. These data also formed part of another study, on human thymus T cells. That work contributes: Finnish infants who were healthy and having corrective surgery for congenital heart defects made up the donors. Corrective cardiac operations yielded the resected thymus tissue. Highly overlapping thymic repertoires among unrelated individuals were reported in related research.

Sequencing was done on a sample of thymocytes. This sequence originates from a boy younger than two with a congenital heart defect. The rearrangement joins TRBV9 to TRBJ1-2; 9 bases align to TRBD1. This CDR3 reads CASSSRRTGDYGYTF. CDR3 nucleotides: TGTGCCAGCAGCTCCCGAAGGACAGGGGACTATGGCTACACCTTC.